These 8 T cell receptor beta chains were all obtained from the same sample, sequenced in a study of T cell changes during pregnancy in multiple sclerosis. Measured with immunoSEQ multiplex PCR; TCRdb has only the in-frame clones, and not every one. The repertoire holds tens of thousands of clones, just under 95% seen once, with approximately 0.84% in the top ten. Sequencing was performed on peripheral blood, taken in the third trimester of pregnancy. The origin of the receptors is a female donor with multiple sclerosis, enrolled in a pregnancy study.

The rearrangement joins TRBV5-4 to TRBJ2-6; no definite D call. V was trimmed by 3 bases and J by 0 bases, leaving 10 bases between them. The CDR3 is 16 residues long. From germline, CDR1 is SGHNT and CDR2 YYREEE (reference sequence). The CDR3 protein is CASSSPGTSGANVLTF. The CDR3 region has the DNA TGTGCCAGCAGCTCCCCAGGTACCTCTGGGGCCAACGTCCTGACTTTC.

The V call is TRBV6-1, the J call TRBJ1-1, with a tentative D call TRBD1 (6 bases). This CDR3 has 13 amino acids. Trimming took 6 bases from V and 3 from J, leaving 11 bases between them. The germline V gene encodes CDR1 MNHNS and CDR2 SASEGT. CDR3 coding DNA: TGTGCCAGCAGCCGGGACACAGACACTGAAGCTTTCTTT. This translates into CASSRDTDTEAFF.

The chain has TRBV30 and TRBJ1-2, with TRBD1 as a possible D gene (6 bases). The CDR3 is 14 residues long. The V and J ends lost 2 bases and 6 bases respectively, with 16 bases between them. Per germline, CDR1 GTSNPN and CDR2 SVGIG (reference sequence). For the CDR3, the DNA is TGTGCCTGGAGTCTTGGGCAGGGGCGTGATGGCTACACCTTC. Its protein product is CAWSLGQGRDGYTF.

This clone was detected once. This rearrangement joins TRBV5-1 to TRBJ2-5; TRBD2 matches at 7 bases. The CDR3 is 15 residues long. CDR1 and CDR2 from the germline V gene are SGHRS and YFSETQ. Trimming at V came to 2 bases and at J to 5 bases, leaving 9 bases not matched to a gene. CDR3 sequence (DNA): TGCGCCAGCAGCTTAGGGACTACCGAGTCCGAGACCCAGTACTTC. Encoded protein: CASSLGTTESETQYF.

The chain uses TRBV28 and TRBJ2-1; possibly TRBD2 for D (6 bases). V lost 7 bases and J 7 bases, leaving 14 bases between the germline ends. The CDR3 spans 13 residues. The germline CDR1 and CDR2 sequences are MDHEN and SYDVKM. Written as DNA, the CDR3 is TGTGCCAGCACCCAAGGAGGGTTAAATGAGCAGTTCTTC. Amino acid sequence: CASTQGGLNEQFF. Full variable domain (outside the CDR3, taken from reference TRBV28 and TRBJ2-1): DVKVTQSSRYLVKRTGEKVFLECVQDMDHENMFWYRQDPGLGLRLIYFSYDVKMKEKGDIPEGYSVSREKKERFSLILESASTNQTSMYLCASTQGGLNEQFFGPGTRLTVL.

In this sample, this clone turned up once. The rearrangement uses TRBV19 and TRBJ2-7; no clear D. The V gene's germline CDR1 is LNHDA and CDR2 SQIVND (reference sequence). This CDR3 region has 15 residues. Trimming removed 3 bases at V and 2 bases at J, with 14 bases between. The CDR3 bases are TGTGCCAGTAGTATTGGGCTACACCCGGCCTACGAGCAGTACTTC. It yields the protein CASSIGLHPAYEQYF.

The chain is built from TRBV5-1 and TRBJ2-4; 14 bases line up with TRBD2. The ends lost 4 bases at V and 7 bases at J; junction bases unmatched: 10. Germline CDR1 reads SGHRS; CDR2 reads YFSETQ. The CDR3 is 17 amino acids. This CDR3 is CASSLGTSGSRENIQYF. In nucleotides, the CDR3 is TGCGCCAGCAGCCTGGGGACTAGCGGGAGCAGGGAGAACATTCAGTACTTC. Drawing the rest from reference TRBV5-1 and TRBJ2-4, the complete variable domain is KAGVTQTPRYLIKTRGQQVTLSCSPISGHRSVSWYQQTPGQGLQFLFEYFSETQRNKGNFPGRFSGRQFSNSRSEMNVSTLELGDSALYLCASSLGTSGSRENIQYFGAGTRLSVL.

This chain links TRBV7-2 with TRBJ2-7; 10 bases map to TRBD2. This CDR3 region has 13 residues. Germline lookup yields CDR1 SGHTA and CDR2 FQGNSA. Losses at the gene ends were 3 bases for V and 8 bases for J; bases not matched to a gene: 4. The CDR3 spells CASSFSSGSKQYF. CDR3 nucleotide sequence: TGTGCCAGCAGCTTTTCTAGCGGGAGTAAGCAGTACTTC.